This record covers a single TCR beta chain. The data originate from a study of blood T cell repertoires in COVID-19. Overall study context: The study drew acute and convalescent COVID-19 samples from the United States, Italy and Spain. From T cells, B-cell-depleted T cells, or PBMCs came the material, which was cDNA or gDNA.

This CDR3 region has 15 residues. Germline V gene data show CDR1 as SGHKS and CDR2 as YYEKEE (reference sequence). After removal of 4 bases from V and 0 bases from J, the junction contained 6 bases not matched to a gene. A Seattle source enrolled patients during active infection and followed them longitudinally. In the study's own analysis: Estimated nucleated cell counts came from reference gene primer amplification. Profiling relied on immunoSEQ multiplex PCR, and the TCRdb table lists in-frame clones only, not all of them. V and J calls and clone size are those listed in that table; D and trimming were worked out from the DNA. Here the sample spans fewer than 250,000 clones, more than 85% being singletons.

The receptor was isolated from a man in his sixties with COVID-19, enrolled during active disease. V and J are TRBV5-5 and TRBJ1-2; 7 bases are shared with TRBD1. Specimen: peripheral blood. The CDR3 is CASSPGTAPNYGYTF. CDR3 coding DNA: TGTGCCAGCAGCCCAGGGACAGCTCCTAACTATGGCTACACCTTC.